This T cell receptor (beta chain) was found in a study of early T cells in non-severe SARS-CoV-2 infection. TCRdb re-called the 5' RACE reads with MiXCR, one entry per CDR3 protein. The profile shows over 80,000 distinct CDR3 sequences, around 15% of them singletons. Material for sequencing was whole blood. The clonotype originates from an adult who was a healthcare worker with PCR-confirmed SARS-CoV-2 infection or an uninfected control (not recorded which).

CDR3 in amino acids: CASSPGTSGFSYEQYF. CDR3 bases: TGTGCCAGCAGCCCGGGGACTAGCGGCTTCTCCTACGAGCAGTACTTC. The gene calls are TRBV3-1 and TRBJ2-7; 11 nucleotides align to TRBD2. The CDR3 contains 16 residues. Germline CDR1 reads LGHDT; CDR2 reads YNNKEL (reference sequence). V lost 4 bases and J lost 0; bases outside the gene matches: 5.